The 20 T cell receptor beta chains in this list originate from one sample, sequenced in a study of OX40 agonist ivuxolimab in advanced cancers. This table comes from immunoSEQ multiplex PCR, and its TCRdb copy is limited to in-frame clones, with some not included. The sample holds over 50,000 clones; approximately 91% are singletons and the top ten take 18%. The sample in question was CD4+ or CD8+ T cells sorted from blood, obtained in a trial of the OX40 agonist ivuxolimab. The source of these receptors is an adult with an advanced solid tumor such as melanoma, head and neck, liver or kidney cancer.

The chain has TRBV28 and TRBJ1-5, with D hard to call. Trimming left V 8 bases short and J 0 bases short, with 5 bases between. Germline lookup yields CDR1 MDHEN and CDR2 SYDVKM. This CDR3 is built from 12 residues. Here the CDR3 DNA reads TGTGCCAGCGGCTATAGCAATCAGCCCCAGCATTTT. Protein: CASGYSNQPQHF. The full variable domain, with the rest looked up from reference TRBV28 and TRBJ1-5, is DVKVTQSSRYLVKRTGEKVFLECVQDMDHENMFWYRQDPGLGLRLIYFSYDVKMKEKGDIPEGYSVSREKKERFSLILESASTNQTSMYLCASGYSNQPQHFGDGTRLSIL.

This chain uses TRBV5-1 with TRBJ1-1; no reliable D call. The CDR3 loop spans 14 amino acids. From germline, CDR1 is SGHRS and CDR2 YFSETQ. Trimming left V 4 bases short and J 5 bases short, with 15 bases between. DNA for the CDR3: TGCGCCAGCAGCATATGGACGGTCCAGACTGAAGCTTTCTTT. This gives the protein CASSIWTVQTEAFF.

The gene calls are TRBV7-3 and TRBJ2-1; TRBD2 matches at 13 bases. The J segment lost 8 bases and the V segment lost 3 bases, leaving 13 bases of the junction unmatched. This CDR3 spans 18 amino acids. Germline lookup yields CDR1 SGHTA and CDR2 FQGTGA. This chain's CDR3 is CASSLLGLAGVSTDEQFF. Here the CDR3 DNA reads TGTGCCAGCAGCTTGCTCGGACTAGCGGGAGTCTCAACAGATGAGCAGTTCTTC.

This chain links TRBV4-3 with TRBJ2-1, with 7 bases matching TRBD2. Germline assignment: CDR1 LGHNA and CDR2 YSLEER. V was clipped by 1 base and J by 6 bases; unmatched bases: 6. The CDR3 is 15 amino acids. The DNA of the CDR3 is TGCGCCAGCAGCCAAGGGCGGGAGAGGGCCAATGAGCAGTTCTTC. Translated, it gives CASSQGRERANEQFF.

This clone was seen once. V is TRBV6-1 and J is TRBJ2-5; D is uncertain. CDR3 length: 15 residues. Germline V gives CDR1 MNHNS, CDR2 SASEGT. Trimming cost V 2 bases and J 5 bases, with 15 bases left between them. The DNA for the CDR3 is TGTGCCAGCAGTGAAACCCGTCGGGTGGGGGAGACCCAGTACTTC. The encoded protein is CASSETRRVGETQYF.

The rearrangement links TRBV5-4 to TRBJ2-1; TRBD2 is a possible D gene (6 bases). Germline V lookup: CDR1 SGHNT, CDR2 YYREEE (reference sequence). With 4 bases removed from V and 0 bases from J, the gap between germline ends came to 14 bases. This CDR3 region has 16 residues. The CDR3 nucleotides are TGTGCCAGCAGCCACCTGGGGGGAACCTCCTACAATGAGCAGTTCTTC. It specifies CASSHLGGTSYNEQFF.

The chain couples TRBV9 to TRBJ2-2, with 11 bases matching TRBD2. Germline CDR1 is SGDLS and CDR2 is YYNGEE. V lost 0 bases and J lost 3; bases outside the gene matches: 10. The CDR3 runs to 19 residues. In DNA form, the CDR3 reads TGTGCCAGCAGCGTAGTTAGCGGGAGGGCCGCAGTGGACACCGGGGAGCTGTTTTTT. It yields the protein CASSVVSGRAAVDTGELFF.

Here the CDR3 DNA reads TGTGCCAGCAGTTATGCGGGGGCTGACAATCAGCCCCAGCATTTT. This gives the protein CASSYAGADNQPQHF. The chain carries TRBV28 and TRBJ1-5, with D possibly matching TRBD1 (6 bases). CDR1 is MDHEN and CDR2 is SYDVKM in the germline V gene. V lost 4 bases and J 3 bases, leaving 13 bases between the germline ends. The length of the CDR3 is 15 residues.

This chain connects TRBV6-5 to TRBJ2-2; D unclear. This CDR3 spans 13 amino acids. V shed 6 bases and J shed 1 base, with 6 bases lying between them. The germline gives CDR1 MNHEY, CDR2 SVGAGI. CDR3 bases: TGTGCCAGCAGCGACTGGAACACCGGGGAGCTGTTTTTT. Protein: CASSDWNTGELFF.

The V and J genes are TRBV7-8 and TRBJ2-1; weak D call: TRBD1 (5 bases). Looked up from germline, CDR1 is SGHVS and CDR2 is FQNEAQ. This CDR3 is 13 amino acids long. The V gene lost 1 base and the J gene lost 7 bases, with 8 bases spanning the gap. The CDR3 region has the DNA TGTGCCAGCAGCTTAGATAGACAGAATGAGCAGTTCTTC. It specifies CASSLDRQNEQFF. Filled out from reference TRBV7-8 and TRBJ2-1, the complete variable domain reads GAGVSQSPRYKVAKRGQDVALRCDPISGHVSLFWYQQALGQGPEFLTYFQNEAQLDKSGLPSDRFFAERPEGSVSTLKIQRTQQEDSAVYLCASSLDRQNEQFFGPGTRLTVL.

This sequence joins TRBV6-5 and TRBJ2-5, with a weak D call TRBD2 (5 bases). The CDR3 covers 15 residues. CDR1 MNHEY and CDR2 SVGAGI come from the germline V gene. V was clipped by 5 bases and J by 3 bases, with 16 bases between them. The DNA of the CDR3 is TGTGCCAGCAGTCTCAATAAGCGGACTGAAGAGACCCAGTACTTC. It translates to CASSLNKRTEETQYF.

The V call is TRBV9, the J call TRBJ1-1, with 8 bases fitting TRBD1. Germline-derived CDR1 and CDR2 are SGDLS and YYNGEE. This CDR3 has 16 residues. The V and J ends lost 4 bases and 0 bases, in that order; junction bases with no gene match: 8. The DNA of the CDR3 is TGTGCCAGCAGCTTAAACAGGGACAGGTTGAACACTGAAGCTTTCTTT. It specifies CASSLNRDRLNTEAFF. Drawing the rest from reference TRBV9 and TRBJ1-1, the complete variable domain is DSGVTQTPKHLITATGQRVTLRCSPRSGDLSVYWYQQSLDQGLQFLIQYYNGEERAKGNILERFSAQQFPDLHSELNLSSLELGDSALYFCASSLNRDRLNTEAFFGQGTRLTVV.

This chain joins TRBV7-8 and TRBJ2-5; 11 nucleotides match TRBD2. This CDR3 spans 17 amino acids. Germline values: CDR1 SGHVS, CDR2 FQNEAQ. Losses at the gene ends were 1 base for V and 1 base for J; bases not matched to a gene: 5. CDR3 loop: CASSLVAGGPLQETQYF. The CDR3 nucleotides read TGTGCCAGCAGCTTAGTAGCGGGAGGGCCCCTCCAAGAGACCCAGTACTTC.

This clone occurred a few times. The chain couples TRBV28 to TRBJ1-2; D is perhaps TRBD1 (5 bases). This CDR3 has 13 residues. Germline loops: CDR1 MDHEN, CDR2 SYDVKM. The ends were cut back, 5 bases at V and 4 bases at J, with 11 bases in the middle. CDR3 protein: CASSPSGGYGYTF. CDR3 DNA: TGTGCCAGCAGTCCCTCGGGGGGCTATGGCTACACCTTC.

The chain uses TRBV27 and TRBJ2-1; D may correspond to TRBD1 or TRBD2 (5 bases each). This CDR3 comprises 16 residues. Trimming removed 0 bases from V and 6 bases from J, with 15 bases in between. Germline V gene sequence: CDR1 MNHEY, CDR2 SMNVEV (reference sequence). The CDR3 is CASSLSWGARVNEQFF. CDR3 DNA: TGTGCCAGCAGTTTATCTTGGGGAGCCAGGGTCAATGAGCAGTTCTTC.

The genes are TRBV5-1 and TRBJ2-1; D assignment may be TRBD1 or TRBD2 (5 bases each). The CDR3 has 17 residues. V dropped 3 bases and J dropped 5 bases, with 21 bases sitting between them. CDR1 SGHRS and CDR2 YFSETQ come from the germline V gene. The DNA of the CDR3 is TGCGCCAGCAGCTCAAGCCACCGGGACCCTAAGGACAATGAGCAGTTCTTC. It is translated as CASSSSHRDPKDNEQFF.

The V and J genes are TRBV2 and TRBJ1-1; D call uncertain. V was shortened by 1 base and J by 7 bases, with 13 bases between the two germline ends. CDR1 SNHLY and CDR2 FYNNEI come from the germline V gene. The CDR3 is made up of 14 amino acids. CDR3: CASSEGGGRVEAFF. The CDR3 DNA follows: TGTGCCAGCAGTGAAGGGGGAGGGAGGGTTGAAGCTTTCTTT. The whole variable domain, remainder taken from reference TRBV2 and TRBJ1-1, is EPEVTQTPSHQVTQMGQEVILRCVPISNHLYFYWYRQILGQKVEFLVSFYNNEISEKSEIFDDQFSVERPDGSNFTLKIRSTKLEDSAMYFCASSEGGGRVEAFFGQGTRLTVV.

V gene TRBV6-5 combines with J gene TRBJ2-7, with TRBD2 as a possible D gene (5 bases). This CDR3 comprises 10 residues. Germline V CDR1 and CDR2: MNHEY, SVGAGI. Trimming stripped 8 bases from V and 5 bases from J, with 7 bases between. As DNA, the CDR3 is TGTGCCAGCCGGGATAACGAGCAGTACTTC. Translating it yields CASRDNEQYF.

This clone was recorded once. The chain has TRBV11-3 and TRBJ2-3; D call uncertain. V lost 4 bases to trimming and J lost 4 bases, with 12 bases between them. The germline CDR1 and CDR2 sequences are SGHNT and YENEEA. This CDR3 comprises 14 residues. The DNA of the CDR3 is TGTGCCAGCAGCTATTTCAGAGGCGCAGATACGCAGTATTTT. Protein sequence: CASSYFRGADTQYF.

The chain uses TRBV11-2 and TRBJ2-7; D is uncertain. Trimming removed 3 bases from V and 1 base from J, with 7 bases in between. Germline V gene sequence: CDR1 SGHAT, CDR2 FQNNGV. The CDR3 spans 13 residues. Here the CDR3 DNA reads TGTGCCAGCAGCTTGGTTGAATCCTACGAGCAGTACTTC. Translating it yields CASSLVESYEQYF.